This TCR beta chain was found in a study of cytomegalovirus exposure and HLA in healthy donors. Notes on this clone: Its antigen is unknown.

13 Jbeta primers and 60 Vbeta primers were used for the PCR. Assay: immunoSEQ multiplex PCR; the TCRdb copy retains only in-frame clones and omits some. The data contain over 150,000 clones, roughly 80% of them singletons. Study-wide results and caveats: Most CMV-associated TCR beta chains appeared HLA-restricted in a later analysis. After further analysis at a later stage, 16,951 TCR beta sequences were associated with HLA alleles at 0.05 false discovery rate. High sensitivity and specificity were reportedly achieved when the classifier diagnosed cytomegalovirus status. Later, an analysis found that common viral pathogens appeared to be linked with several of the most significant clusters.

The CDR3 is 14 amino acids. Trimming pared 7 bases from V and 2 bases from J, leaving 15 bases between. Germline V gene lookup returns CDR1 SGHAT and CDR2 FQNNGV. The chain combines TRBV11-2 with TRBJ2-7; TRBD2 is a possible D gene (5 bases). The clonotype was recovered from a young man in good health and CMV-seronegative. The sample comprised PBMCs. The CDR3: CASTLSRGTYEQYF. The CDR3 nucleotides read TGTGCCAGCACCCTAAGTCGGGGAACCTACGAGCAGTACTTC.